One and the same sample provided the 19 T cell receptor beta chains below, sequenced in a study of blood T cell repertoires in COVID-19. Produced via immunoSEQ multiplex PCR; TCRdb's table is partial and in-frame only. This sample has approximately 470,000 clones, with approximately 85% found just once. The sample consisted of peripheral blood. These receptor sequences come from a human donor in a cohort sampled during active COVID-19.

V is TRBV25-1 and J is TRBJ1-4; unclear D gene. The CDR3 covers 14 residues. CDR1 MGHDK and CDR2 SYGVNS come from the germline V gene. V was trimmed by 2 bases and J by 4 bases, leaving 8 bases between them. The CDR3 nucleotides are TGTGCCAGCAGTGAAAGCGGATATAATGAAAAACTGTTTTTT. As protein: CASSESGYNEKLFF.

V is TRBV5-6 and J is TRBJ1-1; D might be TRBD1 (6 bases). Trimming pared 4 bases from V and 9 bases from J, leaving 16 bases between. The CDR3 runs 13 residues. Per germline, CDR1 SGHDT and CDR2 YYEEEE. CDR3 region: CASSRARTEKAFF. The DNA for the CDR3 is TGTGCCAGCAGCAGGGCGAGGACAGAAAAAGCTTTCTTT.

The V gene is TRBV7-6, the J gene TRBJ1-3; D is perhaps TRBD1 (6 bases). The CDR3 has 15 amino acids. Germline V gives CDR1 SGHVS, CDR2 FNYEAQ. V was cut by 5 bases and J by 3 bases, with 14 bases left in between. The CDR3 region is CASSKGVLSGNTIYF. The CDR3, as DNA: TGTGCCAGCAGCAAGGGGGTCCTAAGTGGAAACACCATATATTTT.

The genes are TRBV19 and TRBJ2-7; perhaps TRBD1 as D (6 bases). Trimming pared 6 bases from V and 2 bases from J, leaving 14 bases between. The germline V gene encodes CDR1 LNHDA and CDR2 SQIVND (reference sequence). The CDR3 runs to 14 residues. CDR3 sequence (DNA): TGTGCCAGTAGCGTAACAGGGCCCCCCTACGAGCAGTACTTC. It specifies CASSVTGPPYEQYF.

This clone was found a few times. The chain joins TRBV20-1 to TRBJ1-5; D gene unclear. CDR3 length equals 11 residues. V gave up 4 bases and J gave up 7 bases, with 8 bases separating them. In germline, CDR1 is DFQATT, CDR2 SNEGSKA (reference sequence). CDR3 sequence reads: CSATGGQPQHF. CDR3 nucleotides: TGCAGTGCTACAGGCGGGCAGCCCCAGCATTTT.

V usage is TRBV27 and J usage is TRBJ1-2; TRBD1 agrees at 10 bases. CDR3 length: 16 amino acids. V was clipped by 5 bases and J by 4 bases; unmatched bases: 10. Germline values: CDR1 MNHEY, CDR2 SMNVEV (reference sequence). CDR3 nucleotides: TGTGCCAGCAGTGAGATCGTGACAGGGGGCAGCTATGGCTACACCTTC. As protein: CASSEIVTGGSYGYTF.

The CDR3 DNA is TGTGCCAGCAGTTACCCCCCCTACCCTAATGAAAAACTGTTTTTT. Translation: CASSYPPYPNEKLFF. V and J are TRBV6-5 and TRBJ1-4; D gene ambiguous. The germline gives CDR1 MNHEY, CDR2 SVGAGI. V was trimmed by 2 bases and J by 3 bases, leaving 10 bases between them. The CDR3 extends over 15 amino acids.

This CDR3 reads CASSRASYEQYF. The CDR3 DNA reads as TGTGCCAGCAGTCGGGCTTCCTACGAGCAGTACTTC. The chain combines TRBV6-6 with TRBJ2-7; D remains ambiguous. CDR1 MNHNY and CDR2 SVGAGI come from the germline V gene (reference sequence). The V end lost 5 bases, the J end lost 1 base, and 6 bases lay between the germline ends. The CDR3 loop spans 12 amino acids.

In DNA, the CDR3 is TGTGCCAGCAGTTACCTAAGCGGGAGAACCTACAATGAGCAGTTCTTC. It encodes CASSYLSGRTYNEQFF. V gene TRBV6-6 combines with J gene TRBJ2-1; the match to TRBD2 covers 8 bases. This CDR3 comprises 16 residues. Trimming took 2 bases from V and 2 from J; bases not matched to a gene: 5. The V gene's germline CDR1 is MNHNY and CDR2 SVGAGI (reference sequence).

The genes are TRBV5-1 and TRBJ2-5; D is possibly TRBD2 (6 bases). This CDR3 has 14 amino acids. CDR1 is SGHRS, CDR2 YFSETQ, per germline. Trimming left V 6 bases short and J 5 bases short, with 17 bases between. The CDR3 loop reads CASTFGGEGETQYF. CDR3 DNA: TGCGCCAGCACCTTCGGCGGGGAAGGGGAGACCCAGTACTTC.

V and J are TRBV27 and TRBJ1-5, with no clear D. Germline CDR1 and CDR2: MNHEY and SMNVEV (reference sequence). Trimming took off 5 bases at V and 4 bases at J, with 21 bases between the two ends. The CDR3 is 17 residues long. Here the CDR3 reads CASSEGVRDGVNQPQHF. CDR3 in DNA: TGTGCCAGCAGTGAAGGTGTTCGGGATGGGGTTAATCAGCCCCAGCATTTT.

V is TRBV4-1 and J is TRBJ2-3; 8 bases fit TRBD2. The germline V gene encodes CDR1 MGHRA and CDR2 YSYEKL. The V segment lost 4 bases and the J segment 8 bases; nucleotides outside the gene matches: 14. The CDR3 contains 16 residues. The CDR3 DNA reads TGCGCCAGCAGCCGGAGAGCGGGAGAAGCCTCGCTTACGCAGTATTTT. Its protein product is CASSRRAGEASLTQYF.

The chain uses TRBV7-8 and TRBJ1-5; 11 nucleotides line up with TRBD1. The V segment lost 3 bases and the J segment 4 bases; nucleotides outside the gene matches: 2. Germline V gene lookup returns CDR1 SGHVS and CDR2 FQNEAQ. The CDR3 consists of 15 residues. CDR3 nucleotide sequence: TGTGCCAGCAGCTTGGGGACAGGGGGGAATCAGCCCCAGCATTTT. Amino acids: CASSLGTGGNQPQHF. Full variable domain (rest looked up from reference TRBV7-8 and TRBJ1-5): GAGVSQSPRYKVAKRGQDVALRCDPISGHVSLFWYQQALGQGPEFLTYFQNEAQLDKSGLPSDRFFAERPEGSVSTLKIQRTQQEDSAVYLCASSLGTGGNQPQHFGDGTRLSIL.

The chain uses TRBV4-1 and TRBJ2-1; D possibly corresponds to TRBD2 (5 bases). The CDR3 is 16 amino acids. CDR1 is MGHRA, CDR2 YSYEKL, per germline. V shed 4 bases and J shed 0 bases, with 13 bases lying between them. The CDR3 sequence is CASSRSERDSYNEQFF. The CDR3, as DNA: TGCGCCAGCAGCCGTTCAGAGAGGGACTCCTACAATGAGCAGTTCTTC.

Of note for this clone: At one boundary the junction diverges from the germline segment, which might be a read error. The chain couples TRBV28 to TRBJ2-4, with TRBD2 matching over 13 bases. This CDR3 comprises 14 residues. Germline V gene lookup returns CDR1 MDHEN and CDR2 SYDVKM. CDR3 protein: CASSPLLAGGPSLF. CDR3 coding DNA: TGTGCCAGCAGTCCGCTACTAGCGGGAGGGCCTTCCCTGTTC. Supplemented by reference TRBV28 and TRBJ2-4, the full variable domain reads DVKVTQSSRYLVKRTGEKVFLECVQDMDHENMFWYRQDPGLGLRLIYFSYDVKMKEKGDIPEGYSVSREKKERFSLILESASTNQTSMYLCASSPLLAGGPSLFGAGTRLSVL.

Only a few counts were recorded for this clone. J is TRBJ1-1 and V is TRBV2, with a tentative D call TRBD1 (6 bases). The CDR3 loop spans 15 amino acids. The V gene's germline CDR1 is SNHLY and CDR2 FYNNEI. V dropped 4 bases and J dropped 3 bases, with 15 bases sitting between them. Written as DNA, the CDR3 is TGTGCCAGCAGTGCCCTGACAGGACCTTACACTGAAGCTTTCTTT. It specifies CASSALTGPYTEAFF.

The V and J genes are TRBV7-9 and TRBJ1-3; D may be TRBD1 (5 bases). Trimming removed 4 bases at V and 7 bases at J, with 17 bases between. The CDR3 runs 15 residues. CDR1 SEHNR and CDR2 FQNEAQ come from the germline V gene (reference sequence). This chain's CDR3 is CASSSGTQQRNTIYF. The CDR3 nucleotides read TGTGCCAGCAGCTCAGGGACTCAACAGCGGAACACCATATATTTT.

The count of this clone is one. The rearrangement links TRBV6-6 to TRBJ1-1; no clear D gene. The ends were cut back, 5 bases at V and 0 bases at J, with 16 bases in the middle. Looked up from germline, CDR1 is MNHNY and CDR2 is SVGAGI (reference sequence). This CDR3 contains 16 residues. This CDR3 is CASSPGGSIMNTEAFF. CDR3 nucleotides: TGTGCCAGCAGTCCCGGAGGGAGCATCATGAACACTGAAGCTTTCTTT.

The CDR3 nucleotides read TGTGCCAGCAGCGTAATTAGCGGGAGATCCTACAATGAGCAGTTCTTC. This sequence encodes CASSVISGRSYNEQFF. The V gene is TRBV5-6, the J gene TRBJ2-1, with 9 bases matching TRBD2. The CDR3 is made up of 16 amino acids. V lost 4 bases and J lost 1; bases outside the gene matches: 6. Germline V CDR1 and CDR2: SGHDT, YYEEEE.